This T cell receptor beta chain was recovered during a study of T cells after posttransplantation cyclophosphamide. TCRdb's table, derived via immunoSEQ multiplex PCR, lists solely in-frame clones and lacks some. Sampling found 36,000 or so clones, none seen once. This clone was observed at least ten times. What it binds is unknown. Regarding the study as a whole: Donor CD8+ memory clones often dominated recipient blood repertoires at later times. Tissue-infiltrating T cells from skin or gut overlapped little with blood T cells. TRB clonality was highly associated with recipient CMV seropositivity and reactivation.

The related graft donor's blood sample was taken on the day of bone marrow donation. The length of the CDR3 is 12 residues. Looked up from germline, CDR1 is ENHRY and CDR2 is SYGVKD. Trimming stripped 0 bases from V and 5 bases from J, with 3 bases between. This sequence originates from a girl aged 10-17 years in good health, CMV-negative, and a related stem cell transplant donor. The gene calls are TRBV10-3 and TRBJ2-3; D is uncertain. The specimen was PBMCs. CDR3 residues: CAISESRDTQYF. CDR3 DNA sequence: TGTGCCATCAGTGAGTCGAGAGATACGCAGTATTTT.